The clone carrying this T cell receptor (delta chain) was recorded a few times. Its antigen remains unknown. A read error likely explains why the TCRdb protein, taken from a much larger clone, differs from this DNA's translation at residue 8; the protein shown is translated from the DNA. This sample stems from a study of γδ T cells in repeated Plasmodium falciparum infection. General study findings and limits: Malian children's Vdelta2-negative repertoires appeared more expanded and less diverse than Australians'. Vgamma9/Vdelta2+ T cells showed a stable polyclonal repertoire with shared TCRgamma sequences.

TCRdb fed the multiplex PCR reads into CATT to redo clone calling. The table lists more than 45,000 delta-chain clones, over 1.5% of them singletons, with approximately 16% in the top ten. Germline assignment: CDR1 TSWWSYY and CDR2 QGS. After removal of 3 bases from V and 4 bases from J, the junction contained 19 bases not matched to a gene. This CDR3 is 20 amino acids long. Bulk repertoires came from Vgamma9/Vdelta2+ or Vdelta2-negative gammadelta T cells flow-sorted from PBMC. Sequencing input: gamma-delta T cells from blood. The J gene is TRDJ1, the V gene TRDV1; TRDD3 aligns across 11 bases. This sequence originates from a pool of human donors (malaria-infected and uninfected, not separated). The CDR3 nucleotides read TGTGCTCTTGGGGACCCGTATGTCTACGTGAACTGGGGGATAGACGATAAACTCATCTTT. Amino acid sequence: CALGDPYVYVNWGIDDKLIF.